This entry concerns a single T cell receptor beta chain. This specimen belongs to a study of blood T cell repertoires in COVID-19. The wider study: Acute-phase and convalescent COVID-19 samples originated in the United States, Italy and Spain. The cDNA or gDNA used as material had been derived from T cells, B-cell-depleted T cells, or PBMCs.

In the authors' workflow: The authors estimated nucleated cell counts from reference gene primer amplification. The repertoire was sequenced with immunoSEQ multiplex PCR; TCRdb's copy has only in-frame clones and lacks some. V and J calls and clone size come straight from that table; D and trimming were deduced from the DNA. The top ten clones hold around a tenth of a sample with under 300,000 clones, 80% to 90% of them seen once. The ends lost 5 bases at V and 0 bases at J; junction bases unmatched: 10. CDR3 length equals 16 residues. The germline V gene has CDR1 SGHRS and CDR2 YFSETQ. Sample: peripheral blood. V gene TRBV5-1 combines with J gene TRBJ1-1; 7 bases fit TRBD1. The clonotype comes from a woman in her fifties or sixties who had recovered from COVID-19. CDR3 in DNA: TGCGCCAGCAGTCTACAGGGGCTGGGCCTGAACACTGAAGCTTTCTTT. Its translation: CASSLQGLGLNTEAFF.